This TCR beta chain was recorded in a study of vaccination effects on CD4 cells after COVID-19. A word on this clone: Its antigen is not known.

When around ten days of culture had elapsed, CD4+ T cells were isolated. Produced via immunoSEQ multiplex PCR; TCRdb's table is partial and in-frame only. The sample holds around 60,000 clones, over 60% seen once. Germline-derived CDR1 and CDR2 are MDHEN and SYDVKM. Unmatched junction bases numbered 4, after V lost 1 base and J lost 2 bases. The CDR3 contains 16 residues. Here the sequenced sample was CD4+ T cells from PBMCs cultured without peptide, taken before COVID-19 vaccination. The TCR originated in a human donor who received a COVID-19 vaccine. The chain carries TRBV28 and TRBJ1-4; 7 bases match TRBD1. In DNA form, the CDR3 reads TGTGCCAGCAGTTTATTCAGGGGGTGGACTAATGAAAAACTGTTTTTT. The encoded protein is CASSLFRGWTNEKLFF.